These 9 T cell receptor beta chains were all obtained from the same sample, sequenced in a study of response to subunit inactivated influenza vaccine (dated by TCRdb to the late 2010s). Preparation of the library involved RT-PCR. TCRdb lists the instrument as Illumina HiSeq 2500. TCRdb redid the processing of the public reads, applying fastp at Q25 and MiXCR, and retained in-frame beta chains. Merged by CDR3 protein, the rows form single entries marked with the most common genes and DNA. The sample contains hundreds of thousands of distinct CDR3 sequences, less than 20% of them found a single time. The top ten constitute 11% of the sample. The input for sequencing was PBMCs from blood, taken about 11 days after vaccination. Receptor source: a man in his forties or fifties who received an inactivated influenza vaccine. Donor details come from another sample of the same person, matched by shared clones.

This clonotype was seen just once. The chain has TRBV7-6 and TRBJ2-1; 9 nucleotides align to TRBD2. Trimming removed 5 bases from V and 9 bases from J; junction bases left unmatched: 5. Germline V gives CDR1 SGHVS, CDR2 FNYEAQ. The CDR3 extends over 13 amino acids. CDR3 sequence: CASSRGGVGEQFF. CDR3 in DNA: TGTGCCAGCAGCCGCGGGGGGGTTGGTGAGCAGTTCTTC.

This clonotype was counted a few times. The chain carries TRBV6-2 or TRBV6-3 and TRBJ2-6, with a possible D match to TRBD1 (5 bases). Germline CDR1 reads MNHEY; CDR2 reads SVGEGT. V was shortened by 5 bases and J by 0 bases, with 8 bases between the two germline ends. The CDR3 consists of 15 residues. For the CDR3, the DNA is TGTGCCAGCAGTCACAGGAGCTCTGGGGCCAACGTCCTGACTTTC. Translating gives CASSHRSSGANVLTF.

At least ten counts were recorded for this clonotype. This sequence joins TRBV5-5 and TRBJ2-2, with 7 bases that match TRBD1. The CDR3 consists of 15 residues. Germline V gene sequence: CDR1 SGHKS, CDR2 YYEKEE (reference sequence). Trimming at V came to 3 bases and at J to 3 bases, leaving 5 bases not matched to a gene. This chain's CDR3 is CASSYGQVHTGELFF. The CDR3 DNA reads as TGTGCCAGCAGCTACGGACAGGTCCACACCGGGGAGCTGTTTTTT.

Only a few counts were recorded for this clonotype. The chain has TRBV7-2 and TRBJ2-7; D possibly matches TRBD1 or TRBD2 (5 bases each). The CDR3 sequence is 14 residues long. Trimming shortened V by 1 base and J by 6 bases, and 13 bases separated the two germline ends. The germline CDR1 and CDR2 sequences are SGHTA and FQGNSA. The CDR3 loop reads CASSLGGTSAEQYF. The CDR3 DNA reads as TGTGCCAGCAGCTTAGGGGGGACGTCAGCCGAGCAGTACTTC. Based on the CDR3 plus reference TRBV7-2 and TRBJ2-7, the full variable domain is GAGVSQSPSNKVTEKGKDVELRCDPISGHTALYWYRQSLGQGLEFLIYFQGNSAPDKSGLPSDRFSAERTGGSVSTLTIQRTQQEDSAVYLCASSLGGTSAEQYFGPGTRLTVT.

This clonotype appeared a few times. The rearrangement uses TRBV4-3 and TRBJ2-3; no definite D call. Trimming took 0 bases from V and 1 from J, leaving 8 bases between them. Germline CDR1 and CDR2: LGHNA and YSLEER. CDR3 length equals 15 residues. The CDR3 coding sequence is TGCGCCAGCAGCCAAGATAGACTGGGCACAGATACGCAGTATTTT. Translated: CASSQDRLGTDTQYF.

This clonotype occurred many times. The J gene is TRBJ2-5, the V gene TRBV15; the D is unclear. This CDR3 is built from 13 residues. V dropped 5 bases and J dropped 2 bases, with 9 bases sitting between them. Germline V lookup: CDR1 LNHNV, CDR2 YYDKDF (reference sequence). The chain's CDR3 is CATSVGVQETQYF. Written as DNA, the CDR3 is TGTGCCACCAGCGTTGGGGTACAAGAGACCCAGTACTTC.

The J gene is TRBJ2-1, the V gene TRBV29-1, with TRBD2 as a possible D gene (5 bases). Trimming stripped 5 bases from V and 1 base from J, with 9 bases between. The CDR3 length is 13 residues. Germline lookup yields CDR1 SQVTM and CDR2 ANQGSEA. The CDR3 DNA reads as TGCAGCGTTAACGGGGTTTCCTACAATGAGCAGTTCTTC. This sequence encodes CSVNGVSYNEQFF.

The V call is TRBV5-5, the J call TRBJ2-4; D possibly uses TRBD1 or TRBD2 (5 bases each). The ends were cut back, 3 bases at V and 2 bases at J, with 18 bases in the middle. The CDR3 loop spans 17 amino acids. From germline, CDR1 is SGHKS and CDR2 YYEKEE (reference sequence). This CDR3 reads CASSSSWDVVTKNIQYF. The DNA for the CDR3 is TGTGCCAGCAGCTCCTCGTGGGACGTCGTGACCAAAAACATTCAGTACTTC.

The CDR3 reads CASHRSRSETQYF. CDR3 nucleotides: TGTGCCAGCCACCGCTCCCGCTCAGAGACCCAGTACTTC. The rearrangement joins TRBV12-3 or TRBV12-4 to TRBJ2-5; D gene uncertain. V lost 8 bases, J lost 4 bases, and 14 bases lay in between. The CDR3 spans 13 residues.